A single T cell receptor (beta chain) is shown here with its context. The repertoire was sequenced with immunoSEQ multiplex PCR; TCRdb's copy has only in-frame clones and lacks some. The sample has some 150,000 clones, 96% seen once. This record belongs to a study of control samples from healthy donors and cancer patients. CDR3 length: 14 amino acids. In germline, CDR1 is SGHDT, CDR2 YYEEEE. V lost 0 bases and J 4 bases, leaving 11 bases between the germline ends. The gene calls are TRBV5-6 and TRBJ2-7, with D unclear. The receptor's source is a woman in her 30s in good health. The specimen sequenced was blood. The CDR3 nucleotides are TGTGCCAGCAGCTTGGTGGGCAGGAAATACGAGCAGTACTTC. Protein: CASSLVGRKYEQYF.